Given below is one T cell receptor beta chain in context. Its antigen is currently unknown. The sample originates from a study of beta chain features in type 1 diabetes. The study, taken as a whole, reports: Shortening of TCRB CDR3s, moderate but significant, appeared in all four CD4+ subsets of Type 1 diabetes patients.

The entirety of the isolated RNA underwent reverse transcription, so expressed TCRB transcripts were sequenced. Data came from immunoSEQ multiplex PCR; TCRdb stores just in-frame clones and leaves some out. This table has 500,000 to 650,000 clones, around 12% appearing once. The CDR3 length is 11 residues. Germline lookup yields CDR1 SNHLY and CDR2 FYNNEI. The ends were cut back, 1 base at V and 12 bases at J, with 4 bases in the middle. In all sorted populations, purity surpassed 95%. The origin of this receptor is a young man with type 1 diabetes. The chain employs TRBV2 and TRBJ1-6; no reliable D call. What was sequenced was naive CD4+ T cells from blood. In DNA form, the CDR3 reads TGTGCCAGCAGTGAAGGCCTACCCCTCCACTTT. Translated: CASSEGLPLHF.